These 22 T cell receptor beta chains were all obtained from the same sample, sequenced in a study of blood T cell repertoires in COVID-19. TCRdb keeps only in-frame clones here, not all; method: immunoSEQ multiplex PCR. This table holds approximately 170,000 clones, 80% found once. The sequencing input was PBMCs or T cells enriched from blood (not recorded which). The receptors were sampled from a man aged 35 to 55 who had recovered from COVID-19.

The genes are TRBV2 and TRBJ1-4; no firm D call. The ends were cut back, 3 bases at V and 7 bases at J, with 15 bases in the middle. This CDR3 is 15 amino acids long. The germline CDR1 and CDR2 sequences are SNHLY and FYNNEI. The CDR3 is CASSDSIAGGEKLFF. The CDR3 DNA reads as TGTGCCAGCAGTGATAGTATCGCCGGAGGTGAAAAACTGTTTTTT.

This chain links TRBV12-3 or TRBV12-4 with TRBJ2-7; D is ambiguous. V dropped 3 bases and J dropped 4 bases, with 7 bases sitting between them. The CDR3 length is 12 residues. As DNA, the CDR3 is TGTGCCAGCAGTTTTTCCCGGTACGAGCAGTACTTC. This codes for CASSFSRYEQYF.

V usage is TRBV2 and J usage is TRBJ1-6, with 8 bases lining up with TRBD1. The CDR3 contains 15 residues. The germline V gene has CDR1 SNHLY and CDR2 FYNNEI. Trimming removed 6 bases from V and 5 bases from J; junction bases left unmatched: 6. In DNA, the CDR3 is TGTGCCAGCAGAGGACAGGGCTCTAATAATTCACCCCTCCACTTT. This gives the protein CASRGQGSNNSPLHF.

The gene calls are TRBV9 and TRBJ1-1; perhaps TRBD1 as D (5 bases). CDR1 and CDR2 from the germline V gene are SGDLS and YYNGEE. V lost 7 bases, J lost 4 bases, and 14 bases lay in between. The CDR3 has 13 amino acids. The CDR3, as DNA: TGTGCCAGCGCCGTTGGAGGGGCCACTGAAGCTTTCTTT. This sequence encodes CASAVGGATEAFF.

V usage is TRBV5-6 and J usage is TRBJ1-2; D is perhaps TRBD1 (6 bases). Germline-derived CDR1 and CDR2 are SGHDT and YYEEEE. This CDR3 contains 13 residues. Trimming pared 7 bases from V and 2 bases from J, leaving 12 bases between. The CDR3 loop is CASWVGANYGYTF. In DNA, the CDR3 is TGTGCCAGCTGGGTGGGGGCGAACTATGGCTACACCTTC.

This rearrangement joins TRBV30 to TRBJ2-7, with D possibly matching TRBD2 (5 bases). The CDR3 consists of 11 residues. Germline loops: CDR1 GTSNPN, CDR2 SVGIG (reference sequence). Trimming cost V 3 bases and J 4 bases, with 7 bases left between them. The CDR3 loop reads CAWRRGYEQYV. Written as DNA, the CDR3 is TGTGCCTGGAGACGCGGGTACGAGCAGTACGTC.

The chain links TRBV12-3 or TRBV12-4 to TRBJ2-2; D is uncertain. Trimming took 11 bases from V and 2 from J, leaving 9 bases between them. This CDR3 contains 12 residues. The CDR3: CACLFNTGELFF. The CDR3 DNA reads as TGTGCCTGCCTATTTAACACCGGGGAGCTGTTTTTT.

The chain couples TRBV29-1 to TRBJ2-6; a possible D gene is TRBD1 (6 bases). Germline V gives CDR1 SQVTM, CDR2 ANQGSEA. The CDR3 has 13 residues. V lost 6 bases to trimming and J lost 3 bases, with 9 bases between them. The CDR3 DNA sequence: TGCAGCGTACAGGGTGGTGGGGCCAACGTCCTGACTTTC. Residues: CSVQGGGANVLTF.

This chain joins TRBV4-2 and TRBJ1-2, with TRBD1 identical over 7 bases. V shed 2 bases and J 4 bases; nucleotides not matched to a gene: 4. Germline CDR1 is LGHNA and CDR2 is YNFKEQ. The CDR3 length is 14 residues. CDR3 loop: CASSQPGDSYGYTF. The CDR3 DNA is TGTGCCAGCAGCCAACCGGGGGACAGCTATGGCTACACCTTC.

In its sample, this clone was seen a few times. CDR3 DNA sequence: TGTGCCACCAGACCGGGGACTAGCGGCGGGGAGCTGTTTTTT. This gives the protein CATRPGTSGGELFF. This chain connects TRBV2 to TRBJ2-2; 11 bases align to TRBD2. In germline, CDR1 is SNHLY, CDR2 FYNNEI. Unmatched junction bases numbered 8, after V lost 10 bases and J lost 7 bases. This CDR3 comprises 14 residues.

V gene TRBV6-1 combines with J gene TRBJ2-1; unclear D gene. This CDR3 is 17 amino acids long. Trimming cost V 1 base and J 0 bases, with 13 bases left between them. The germline gives CDR1 MNHNS, CDR2 SASEGT. CDR3 residues: CASSEGVTLSSYNEQFF. In nucleotides, the CDR3 is TGTGCCAGCAGTGAAGGCGTGACTTTAAGCTCCTACAATGAGCAGTTCTTC.

The V call is TRBV29-1, the J call TRBJ1-2; D is perhaps TRBD1 (6 bases). CDR3 length equals 13 residues. With 5 bases removed from V and 3 bases from J, the gap between germline ends came to 13 bases. In germline, CDR1 is SQVTM, CDR2 ANQGSEA. CDR3 DNA: TGCAGCGTTCTAGACAGGACCGACTATGGCTACACCTTC. This translates into CSVLDRTDYGYTF.

Regarding this clone: This sequence may be a read error, since a much larger clone differs from it by one base. The J gene is TRBJ1-2, the V gene TRBV7-9, with D uncertain. V was shortened by 3 bases and J by 2 bases, with 4 bases between the two germline ends. Germline values: CDR1 SEHNR, CDR2 FQNEAQ (reference sequence). This CDR3 is built from 12 residues. The CDR3: CASSFENYGYTF. The CDR3 DNA reads TGTGCCAGCAGCTTTGAGAACTATGGCTACACCTTC.

The gene calls are TRBV10-3 and TRBJ1-2, with D possibly matching TRBD1 (6 bases). Germline lookup yields CDR1 ENHRY and CDR2 SYGVKD. This CDR3 has 11 residues. With 4 bases removed from V and 7 bases from J, the gap between germline ends came to 7 bases. The CDR3 DNA follows: TGTGCCATCAGTGCAGGGGCTGGCTACACCTTC. It translates to CAISAGAGYTF.

This chain links TRBV30 with TRBJ2-2; 12 bases map to TRBD2. V lost 5 bases and J lost 2; bases outside the gene matches: 6. The CDR3 extends over 16 amino acids. The germline CDR1 and CDR2 sequences are GTSNPN and SVGIG (reference sequence). The CDR3 is CAWDLAGGINTGELFF. The CDR3, as DNA: TGTGCCTGGGATCTAGCGGGGGGGATCAACACCGGGGAGCTGTTTTTT.

This chain uses TRBV3-1 (or the pseudogene TRBV3-2) with TRBJ2-1; 10 bases map to TRBD2. Trimming cost V 4 bases and J 4 bases; bases outside gene matches: 7. CDR1 and CDR2 from the germline V gene are LGHDT and YNNKEL (reference sequence). The CDR3 sequence is 16 residues long. The CDR3 DNA reads TGTGCCAGCAGCCCTGGGGGTAGCGGGGGGTACAATGAGCAGTTCTTC. Amino acids: CASSPGGSGGYNEQFF.

The rearrangement links TRBV5-1 to TRBJ2-5, with D perhaps TRBD2 (6 bases). Trimming left V 4 bases short and J 2 bases short, with 18 bases between. The germline V gene has CDR1 SGHRS and CDR2 YFSETQ. This CDR3 region has 16 residues. The CDR3 is CASSANSGLTQETQYF. The CDR3 region has the DNA TGCGCCAGCAGCGCTAATTCGGGACTTACACAAGAGACCCAGTACTTC.

This clone was picked up one time. The V and J genes are TRBV18 and TRBJ2-3; TRBD1 matches 9 bases. This CDR3 spans 16 amino acids. The V gene's germline CDR1 is KGHSH and CDR2 LQKENI. V lost 5 bases, J lost 4 bases, and 10 bases stayed unmatched. CDR3 nucleotide sequence: TGTGCCAGCTCAAGCCGGGACAGGGATTTATCAGATACGCAGTATTTT. Its protein product is CASSSRDRDLSDTQYF.

In the case of this clone: One end of the junction varies from germline; a read error may be responsible. The chain combines TRBV19 with TRBJ1-6; D perhaps matches TRBD1 (6 bases). CDR3 length: 13 amino acids. Germline assignment: CDR1 LNHDA and CDR2 SQIVND (reference sequence). Written as DNA, the CDR3 is TGTGCCAGTAGACAGGGATATAGTTCACCCCTCCACTTT. Translated, it gives CASRQGYSSPLHF.

This clone came up a few times. The chain couples TRBV18 to TRBJ1-2; no clear D gene. The CDR3 runs 13 residues. Trimming pared 2 bases from V and 10 bases from J, leaving 14 bases between. CDR1 and CDR2 (germline): KGHSH, LQKENI. CDR3 coding DNA: TGTGCCAGCTCACCATCGGGTCTACTTGACTACACCTTC. It codes for CASSPSGLLDYTF.

V and J are TRBV30 and TRBJ1-2; D is unresolved. The CDR3 is 12 residues long. Trimming left V 3 bases short and J 4 bases short, with 9 bases between. Per germline, CDR1 GTSNPN and CDR2 SVGIG (reference sequence). CDR3: CAWSPQAYGYTF. Written as DNA, the CDR3 is TGTGCCTGGAGCCCCCAGGCCTATGGCTACACCTTC.

V and J are TRBV7-8 and TRBJ2-1, with D possibly matching TRBD1 (5 bases). The germline V gene has CDR1 SGHVS and CDR2 FQNEAQ. The CDR3 totals 13 residues. Trimming took off 4 bases at V and 9 bases at J, with 13 bases between the two ends. The CDR3 region is CASSWGVGREQFF. CDR3 DNA sequence: TGTGCCAGCAGCTGGGGCGTAGGGCGTGAGCAGTTCTTC. Together with reference TRBV7-8 and TRBJ2-1, the CDR3 gives the full variable domain: GAGVSQSPRYKVAKRGQDVALRCDPISGHVSLFWYQQALGQGPEFLTYFQNEAQLDKSGLPSDRFFAERPEGSVSTLKIQRTQQEDSAVYLCASSWGVGREQFFGPGTRLTVL.